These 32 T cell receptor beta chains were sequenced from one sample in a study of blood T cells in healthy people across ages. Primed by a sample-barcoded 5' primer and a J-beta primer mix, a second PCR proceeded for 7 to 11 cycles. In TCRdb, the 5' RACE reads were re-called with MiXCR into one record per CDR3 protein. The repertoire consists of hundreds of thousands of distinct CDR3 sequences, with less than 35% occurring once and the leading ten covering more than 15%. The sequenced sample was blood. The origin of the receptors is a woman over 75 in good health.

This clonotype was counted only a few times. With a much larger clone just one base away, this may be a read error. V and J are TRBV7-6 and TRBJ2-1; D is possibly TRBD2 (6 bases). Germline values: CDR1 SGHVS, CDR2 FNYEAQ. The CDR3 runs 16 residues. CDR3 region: CAGSLAAGEPYNEQFF. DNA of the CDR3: TGTGCCGGCAGCTTAGCAGCGGGCGAACCCTACAATGAGCAGTTCTTC.

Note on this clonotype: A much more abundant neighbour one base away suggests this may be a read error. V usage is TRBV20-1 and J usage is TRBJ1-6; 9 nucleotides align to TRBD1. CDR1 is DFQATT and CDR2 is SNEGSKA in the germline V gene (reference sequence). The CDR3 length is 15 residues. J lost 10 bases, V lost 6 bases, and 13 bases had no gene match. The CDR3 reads CSANPTGQGRSPLHF. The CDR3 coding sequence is TGCAGTGCCAACCCCACGGGACAGGGACGGTCACCCCTCCACTTT.

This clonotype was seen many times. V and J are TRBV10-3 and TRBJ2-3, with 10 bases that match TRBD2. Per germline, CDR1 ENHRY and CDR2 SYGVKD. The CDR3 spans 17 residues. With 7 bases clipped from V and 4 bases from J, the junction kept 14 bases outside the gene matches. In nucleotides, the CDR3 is TGTGCCATCACTGTTGGCCCAGCGGGGGGGCCTGCAGATACGCAGTATTTT. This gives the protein CAITVGPAGGPADTQYF.

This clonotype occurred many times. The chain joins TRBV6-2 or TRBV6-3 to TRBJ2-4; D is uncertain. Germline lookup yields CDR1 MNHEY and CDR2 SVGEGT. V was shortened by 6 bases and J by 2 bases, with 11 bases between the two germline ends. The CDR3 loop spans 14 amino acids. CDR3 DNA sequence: TGTGCCAGCAGCTTCCGGGCCCCCAAAAACATTCAGTACTTC. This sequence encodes CASSFRAPKNIQYF.

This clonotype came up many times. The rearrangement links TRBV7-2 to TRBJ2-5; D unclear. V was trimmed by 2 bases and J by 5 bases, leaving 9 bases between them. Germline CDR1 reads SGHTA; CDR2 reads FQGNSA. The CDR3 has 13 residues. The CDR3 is CASSLSRFETQYF. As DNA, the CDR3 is TGTGCCAGCAGCTTATCGAGATTTGAGACCCAGTACTTC.

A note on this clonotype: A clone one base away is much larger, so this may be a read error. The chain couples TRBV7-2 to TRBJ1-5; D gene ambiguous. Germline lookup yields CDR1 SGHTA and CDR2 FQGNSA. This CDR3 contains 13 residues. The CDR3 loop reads CAGSTLSDQPQHF. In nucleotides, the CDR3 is TGTGCCGGCAGCACTCTGTCGGATCAGCCCCAGCATTTT.

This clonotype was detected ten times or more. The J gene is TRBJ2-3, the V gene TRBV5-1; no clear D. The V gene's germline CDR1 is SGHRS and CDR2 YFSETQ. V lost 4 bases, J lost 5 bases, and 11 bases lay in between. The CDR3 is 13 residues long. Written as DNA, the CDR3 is TGCGCCAGCAGCCCCGCGCCGCTAGATACGCAGTATTTT. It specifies CASSPAPLDTQYF.

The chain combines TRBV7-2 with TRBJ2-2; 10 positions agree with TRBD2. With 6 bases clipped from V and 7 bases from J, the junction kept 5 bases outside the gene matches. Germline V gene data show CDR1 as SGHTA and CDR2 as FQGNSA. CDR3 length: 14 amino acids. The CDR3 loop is CASSTAGGLGELFF. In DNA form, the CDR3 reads TGTGCCAGCAGTACAGCGGGGGGGCTCGGGGAGCTGTTTTTT. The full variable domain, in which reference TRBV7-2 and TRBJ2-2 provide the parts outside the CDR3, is GAGVSQSPSNKVTEKGKDVELRCDPISGHTALYWYRQSLGQGLEFLIYFQGNSAPDKSGLPSDRFSAERTGGSVSTLTIQRTQQEDSAVYLCASSTAGGLGELFFGEGSRLTVL.

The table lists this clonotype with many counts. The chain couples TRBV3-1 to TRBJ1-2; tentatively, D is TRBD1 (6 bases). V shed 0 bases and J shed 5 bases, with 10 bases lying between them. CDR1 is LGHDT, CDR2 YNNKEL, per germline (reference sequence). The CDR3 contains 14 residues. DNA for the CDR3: TGTGCCAGCAGCCAAGAGGGGGGCCTGTATGGCTACACCTTC. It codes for CASSQEGGLYGYTF.

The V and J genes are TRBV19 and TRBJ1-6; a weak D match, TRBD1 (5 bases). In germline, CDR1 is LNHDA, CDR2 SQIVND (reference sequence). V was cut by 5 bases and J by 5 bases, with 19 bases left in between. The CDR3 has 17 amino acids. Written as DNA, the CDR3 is TGTGCCAGTAGTCCACCCGGACCGGGACGGAATAATTCACCCCTCCACTTT. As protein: CASSPPGPGRNNSPLHF.

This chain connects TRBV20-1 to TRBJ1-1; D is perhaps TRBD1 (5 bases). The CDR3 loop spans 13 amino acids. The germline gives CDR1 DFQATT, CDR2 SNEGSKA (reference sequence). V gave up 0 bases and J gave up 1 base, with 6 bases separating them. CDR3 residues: CSAREGANTEAFF. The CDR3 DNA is TGCAGTGCTAGAGAAGGGGCGAACACTGAAGCTTTCTTT.

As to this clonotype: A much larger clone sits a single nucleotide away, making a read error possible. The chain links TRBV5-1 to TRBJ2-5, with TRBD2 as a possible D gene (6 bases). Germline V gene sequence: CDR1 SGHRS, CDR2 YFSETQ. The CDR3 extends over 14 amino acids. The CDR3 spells CAGSLRRAGETQYF. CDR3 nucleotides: TGCGCCGGCAGCTTGAGGCGAGCGGGAGAGACCCAGTACTTC. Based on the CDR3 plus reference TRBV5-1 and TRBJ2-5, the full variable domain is KAGVTQTPRYLIKTRGQQVTLSCSPISGHRSVSWYQQTPGQGLQFLFEYFSETQRNKGNFPGRFSGRQFSNSRSEMNVSTLELGDSALYLCAGSLRRAGETQYFGPGTRLLVL.

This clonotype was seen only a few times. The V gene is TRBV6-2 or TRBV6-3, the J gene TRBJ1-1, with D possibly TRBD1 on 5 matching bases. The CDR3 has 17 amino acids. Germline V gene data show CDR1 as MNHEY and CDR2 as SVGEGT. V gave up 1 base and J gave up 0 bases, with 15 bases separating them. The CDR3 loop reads CASSYWGGKEMNTEAFF. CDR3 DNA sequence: TGTGCCAGCAGTTACTGGGGGGGGAAGGAAATGAACACTGAAGCTTTCTTT.

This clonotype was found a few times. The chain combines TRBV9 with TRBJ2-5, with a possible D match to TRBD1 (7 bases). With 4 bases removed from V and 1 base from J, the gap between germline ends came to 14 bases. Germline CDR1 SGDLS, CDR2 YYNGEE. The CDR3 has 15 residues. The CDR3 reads CASSINRGGQETQYF. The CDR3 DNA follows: TGTGCCAGCAGCATTAACAGGGGAGGCCAAGAGACCCAGTACTTC.

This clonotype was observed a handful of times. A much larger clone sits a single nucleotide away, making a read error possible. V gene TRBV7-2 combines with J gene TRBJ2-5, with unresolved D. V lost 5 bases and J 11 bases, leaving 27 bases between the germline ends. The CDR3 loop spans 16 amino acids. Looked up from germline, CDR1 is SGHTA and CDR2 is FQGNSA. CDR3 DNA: TGTGCCAGCAGCCCGGGCCCAGCAAGGGCATACAATGAGCAGTACTTC. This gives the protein CASSPGPARAYNEQYF.

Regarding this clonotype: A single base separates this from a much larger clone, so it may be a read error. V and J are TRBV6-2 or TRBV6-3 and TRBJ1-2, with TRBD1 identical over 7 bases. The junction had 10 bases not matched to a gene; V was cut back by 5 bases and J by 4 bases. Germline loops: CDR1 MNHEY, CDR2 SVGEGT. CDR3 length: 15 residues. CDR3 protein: CASSRVDREGYGYTF. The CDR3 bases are TGTGCCAGCAGTCGAGTCGACAGGGAAGGCTATGGCTACACCTTC.

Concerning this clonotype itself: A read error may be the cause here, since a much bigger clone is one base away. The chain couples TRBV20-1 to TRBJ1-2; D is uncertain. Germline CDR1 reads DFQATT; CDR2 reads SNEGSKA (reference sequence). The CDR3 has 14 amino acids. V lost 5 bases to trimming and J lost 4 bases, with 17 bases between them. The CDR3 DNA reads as TGCAGTGCTGGCGGGCTTCAAGGGATCTATGGCTACACCTTC. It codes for CSAGGLQGIYGYTF.

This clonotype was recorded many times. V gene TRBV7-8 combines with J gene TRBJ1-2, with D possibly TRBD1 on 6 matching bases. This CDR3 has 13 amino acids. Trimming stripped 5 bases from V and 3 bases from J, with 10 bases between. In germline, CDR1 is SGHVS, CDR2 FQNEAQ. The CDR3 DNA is TGTGCCAGCAGCCCACAGGGCCACTATGGCTACACCTTC. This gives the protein CASSPQGHYGYTF.

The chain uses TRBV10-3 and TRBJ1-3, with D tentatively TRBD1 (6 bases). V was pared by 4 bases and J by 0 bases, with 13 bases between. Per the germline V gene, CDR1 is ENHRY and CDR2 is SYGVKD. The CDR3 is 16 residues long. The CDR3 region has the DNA TGTGCCATCAGTGGAGGACAGTCCTACTCTGGAAACACCATATATTTT. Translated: CAISGGQSYSGNTIYF.

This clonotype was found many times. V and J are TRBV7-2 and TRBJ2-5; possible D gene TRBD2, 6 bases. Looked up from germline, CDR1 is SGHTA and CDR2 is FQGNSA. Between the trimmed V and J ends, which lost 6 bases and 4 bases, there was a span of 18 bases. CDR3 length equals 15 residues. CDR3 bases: TGTGCCAGCAGTAGACAGTCGGGGAGGACAGAGACCCAGTACTTC. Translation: CASSRQSGRTETQYF.

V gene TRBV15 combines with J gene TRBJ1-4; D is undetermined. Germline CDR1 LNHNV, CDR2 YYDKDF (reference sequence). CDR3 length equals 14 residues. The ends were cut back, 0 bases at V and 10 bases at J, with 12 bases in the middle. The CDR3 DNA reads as TGTGCCACCAGCAGAGAACGGGTCGGTGGAAAACTGTTTTTT. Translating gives CATSRERVGGKLFF. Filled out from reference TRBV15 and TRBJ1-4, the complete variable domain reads DAMVIQNPRYQVTQFGKPVTLSCSQTLNHNVMYWYQQKSSQAPKLLFHYYDKDFNNEADTPDNFQSRRPNTSFCFLDIRSPGLGDTAMYLCATSRERVGGKLFFGSGTQLSVL.

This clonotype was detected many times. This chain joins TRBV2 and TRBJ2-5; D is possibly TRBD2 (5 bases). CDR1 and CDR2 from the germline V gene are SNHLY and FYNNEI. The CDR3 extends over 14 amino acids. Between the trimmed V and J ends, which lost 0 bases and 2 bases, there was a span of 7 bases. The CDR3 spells CASSEASGQETQYF. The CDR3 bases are TGTGCCAGCAGTGAAGCGTCGGGGCAAGAGACCCAGTACTTC.

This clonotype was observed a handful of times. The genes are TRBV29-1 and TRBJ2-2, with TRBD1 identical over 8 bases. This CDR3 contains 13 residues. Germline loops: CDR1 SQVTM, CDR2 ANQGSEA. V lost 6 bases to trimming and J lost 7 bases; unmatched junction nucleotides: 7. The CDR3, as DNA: TGCAGCGTCCAGGGGGCGCGAGGCGGGGAGCTGTTTTTT. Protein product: CSVQGARGGELFF.

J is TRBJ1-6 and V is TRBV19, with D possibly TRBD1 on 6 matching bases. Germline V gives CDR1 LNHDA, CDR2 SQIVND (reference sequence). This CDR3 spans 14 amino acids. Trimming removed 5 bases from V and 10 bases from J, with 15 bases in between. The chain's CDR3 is CASSPTGRGSPLHF. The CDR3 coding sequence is TGTGCCAGTAGTCCTACAGGGAGAGGCTCACCCCTCCACTTT.

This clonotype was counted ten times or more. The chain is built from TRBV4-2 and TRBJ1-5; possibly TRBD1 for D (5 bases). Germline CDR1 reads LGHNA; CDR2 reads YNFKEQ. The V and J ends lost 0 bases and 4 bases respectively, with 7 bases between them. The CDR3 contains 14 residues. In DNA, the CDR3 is TGTGCCAGCAGCCAAGAACAGGAGAATCAGCCCCAGCATTTT. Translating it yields CASSQEQENQPQHF.

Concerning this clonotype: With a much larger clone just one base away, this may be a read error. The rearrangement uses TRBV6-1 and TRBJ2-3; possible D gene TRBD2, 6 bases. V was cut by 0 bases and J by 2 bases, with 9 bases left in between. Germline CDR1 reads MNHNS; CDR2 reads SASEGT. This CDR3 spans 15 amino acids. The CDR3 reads CASSEARGVTDTQYF. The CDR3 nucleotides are TGTGCCAGCAGTGAAGCGCGGGGAGTCACAGATACGCAGTATTTT.

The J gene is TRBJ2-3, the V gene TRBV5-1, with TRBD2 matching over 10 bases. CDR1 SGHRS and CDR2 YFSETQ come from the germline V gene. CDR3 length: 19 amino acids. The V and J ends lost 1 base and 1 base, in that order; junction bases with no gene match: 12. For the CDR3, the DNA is TGCGCCAGCAGCTTGTCACCCGGACTAGCGGCGGCGGGCACAGATACGCAGTATTTT. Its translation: CASSLSPGLAAAGTDTQYF.

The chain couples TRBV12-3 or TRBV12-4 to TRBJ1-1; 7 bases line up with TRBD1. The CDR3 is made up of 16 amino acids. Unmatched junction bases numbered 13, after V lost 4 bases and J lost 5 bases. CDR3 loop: CASSSNRGLGWTEAFF. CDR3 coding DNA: TGTGCCAGCAGTTCCAACAGGGGATTGGGGTGGACTGAAGCTTTCTTT.

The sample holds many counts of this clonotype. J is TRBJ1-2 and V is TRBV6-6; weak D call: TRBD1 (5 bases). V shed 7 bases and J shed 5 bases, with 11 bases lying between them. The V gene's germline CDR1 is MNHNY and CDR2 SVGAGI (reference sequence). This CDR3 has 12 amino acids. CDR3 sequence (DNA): TGTGCCAGCACCGTCGACAGTTATGGCTACACCTTC. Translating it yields CASTVDSYGYTF.

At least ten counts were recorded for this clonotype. The CDR3: CASSEDSTQYF. As DNA, the CDR3 is TGTGCCAGCAGCGAAGACTCTACGCAGTATTTT. The J gene is TRBJ2-3, the V gene TRBV25-1, with no clear D. Per germline, CDR1 MGHDK and CDR2 SYGVNS. The V gene lost 6 bases and the J gene lost 8 bases, with 9 bases spanning the gap. The CDR3 consists of 11 residues.

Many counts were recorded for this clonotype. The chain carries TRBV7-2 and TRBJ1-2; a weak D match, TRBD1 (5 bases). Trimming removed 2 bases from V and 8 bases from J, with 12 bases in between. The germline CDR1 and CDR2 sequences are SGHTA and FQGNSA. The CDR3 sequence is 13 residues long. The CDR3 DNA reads TGTGCCAGCAGCTTAACGCAGGGTACCGGCTACACCTTC. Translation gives CASSLTQGTGYTF.

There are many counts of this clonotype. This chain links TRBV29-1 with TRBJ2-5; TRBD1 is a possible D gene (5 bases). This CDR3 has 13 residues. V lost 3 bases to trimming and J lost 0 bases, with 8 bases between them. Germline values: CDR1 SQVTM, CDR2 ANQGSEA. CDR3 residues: CSVDRGNQETQYF. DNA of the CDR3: TGCAGCGTTGATAGGGGAAACCAAGAGACCCAGTACTTC.